This is a list of T cell receptor beta chains from one sample in a study of spatial heterogeneity in lung cancer. TCRdb redid the calling of the 5' RACE reads with MiXCR, one entry per CDR3 protein. The table shows 85,000 to 100,000 distinct CDR3 sequences, with roughly 12% occurring only once. The material sequenced was PBMCs, taken at surgery. The origin of the receptors is a male donor with early-stage non-small cell lung cancer. Both conserved end residues are part of each CDR3. A D gene is named only where the DNA matches it firmly. Expanded clones get a size class; other rows say once, few or many, or leave the size out.

clone_size j_call cdr3_length v_call d_call cdr3_aa cdr3_nt
few TRBJ2-1 16 TRBV10-1 TRBD2 CASSDLSTSGGNEQFF TGCGCCAGCAGTGACCTTTCGACTAGCGGGGGCAATGAGCAGTTCTTC
NA TRBJ2-7 11 TRBV20-1 NA CSALTSYEQYF TGCAGTGCTCTGACTAGTTACGAGCAGTACTTC
many TRBJ1-3 15 TRBV10-3 NA CAISESPGSGNTIYF TGTGCCATCAGTGAGTCCCCAGGGTCTGGAAACACCATATATTTT
few TRBJ1-5 15 TRBV5-5 NA CASSLLGDSNQPQHF TGTGCCAGCAGCTTGTTAGGGGATAGCAATCAGCCCCAGCATTTT
NA TRBJ2-5 16 TRBV28 TRBD2 CASSMTSGGPQETQYF TGTGCCAGCAGTATGACTAGCGGAGGGCCCCAAGAGACCCAGTACTTC
NA TRBJ1-3 17 TRBV28 NA CASSLLDAGVSGNTIYF TGTGCCAGCAGTTTATTGGACGCCGGAGTATCTGGAAACACCATATATTTT
NA TRBJ2-1 16 TRBV24-1 NA CATSGAHAIALNEQFF TGTGCCACCAGTGGGGCCCATGCAATCGCACTCAATGAGCAGTTCTTC
many TRBJ2-1 17 TRBV4-1 NA CASSQEGPQTRYNEQFF TGCGCCAGCAGCCAAGAAGGGCCCCAAACAAGGTACAATGAGCAGTTCTTC
NA TRBJ2-1 14 TRBV12-3/TRBV12-4 TRBD1 CASSSGGPYNEQFF TGTGCCAGCAGCTCAGGGGGCCCCTACAATGAGCAGTTCTTC
NA TRBJ2-3 16 TRBV20-1 TRBD2 CSSSAGDLTSTDTQYF TGCAGTTCCTCAGCGGGGGACCTGACTAGCACAGATACGCAGTATTTT
few TRBJ2-1 14 TRBV12-3/TRBV12-4 NA CASQSPGASNQQFF TGTGCCAGCCAATCCCCCGGGGCGTCCAATCAGCAGTTCTTC
few TRBJ1-5 14 TRBV20-1 NA CSALPGPVFRPQHF TGCAGTGCTCTACCGGGACCGGTCTTTCGGCCCCAGCATTTT
few TRBJ2-5 15 TRBV7-2 TRBD2 CASSGTSGGRETQYF TGTGCCAGCAGCGGGACTAGCGGGGGGCGAGAGACCCAGTACTTC
few TRBJ1-1 13 TRBV9 NA CASSPSGNTEAFF TGTGCCAGCAGCCCCAGCGGGAACACTGAAGCTTTCTTT
many TRBJ2-5 11 TRBV5-4 NA CATGTRETQYF TGTGCCACCGGGACTCGGGAGACCCAGTACTTC
few TRBJ1-1 14 TRBV9 NA CASSVATANTEAFF TGTGCCAGCAGCGTAGCTACAGCGAACACTGAAGCTTTCTTT
many TRBJ2-2 15 TRBV29-1 NA CSVTLWGQNTGELFF TGCAGCGTTACGCTGTGGGGACAGAACACCGGGGAGCTGTTTTTT
many TRBJ1-1 14 TRBV11-2 NA CASSLGSWGKEAFF TGTGCCAGCAGCTTAGGAAGTTGGGGAAAGGAAGCTTTCTTT
NA TRBJ1-4 14 TRBV10-3 NA CATSPGLPNEKLFF TGTGCCACGTCCCCAGGGCTGCCTAATGAAAAACTGTTTTTT
few TRBJ2-7 15 TRBV7-2 TRBD1 CASSPRQGAAYEQYF TGTGCCAGCAGCCCCCGACAGGGGGCAGCCTACGAGCAGTACTTC
few TRBJ1-1 13 TRBV11-3 NA CASSFIGGTEAFF TGTGCCAGCAGCTTCATCGGAGGGACTGAAGCTTTCTTT
few TRBJ2-7 15 TRBV5-4 TRBD1 CASSFRTGESNEQYF TGTGCCAGCAGCTTTAGGACAGGGGAATCGAACGAGCAGTACTTC
few TRBJ2-7 13 TRBV20-1 NA CSANREVRYEQYF TGCAGTGCTAACAGGGAAGTCCGCTACGAGCAGTACTTC
few TRBJ1-2 13 TRBV7-9 TRBD1 CASSLGTGDGYTF TGTGCCAGCAGCTTAGGGACAGGGGATGGCTACACCTTC
NA TRBJ2-1 17 TRBV5-1 TRBD2 CASSPRALGGVANEQFF TGCGCCAGCAGCCCCCGAGCTTTGGGGGGGGTGGCAAATGAGCAGTTCTTC
NA TRBJ2-7 13 TRBV28 TRBD1 CASSLRGQYEQYF TGTGCCAGCAGCTTACGGGGACAGTACGAGCAGTACTTC
many TRBJ2-5 17 TRBV10-3 NA CAISESGSAIVQETQYF TGTGCCATCAGTGAGTCGGGGTCAGCCATCGTTCAAGAGACCCAGTACTTC
many TRBJ2-2 15 TRBV7-7 TRBD1 CASSPDRGNTGELFF TGTGCTAGCAGCCCAGACAGGGGGAACACCGGGGAGCTGTTTTTT
few TRBJ2-7 12 TRBV10-3 NA CAISESRGEQYF TGTGCCATCAGTGAGTCGAGAGGGGAGCAGTACTTC
few TRBJ2-1 14 TRBV6-2/TRBV6-3 NA CASTTPLSRGEQFF TGTGCCAGCACCACCCCCCTCAGCCGGGGTGAGCAGTTCTTC
many TRBJ2-7 19 TRBV18 TRBD2 CASSPQFVVLAGPTYEQYF TGTGCCAGCTCACCACAATTCGTGGTACTAGCGGGTCCAACCTACGAGCAGTACTTC
few TRBJ1-5 15 TRBV12-3/TRBV12-4 NA CASRDGQSSNQPQHF TGTGCCAGCAGGGATGGACAAAGTAGCAATCAGCCCCAGCATTTT
few TRBJ2-3 14 TRBV7-2 NA CASNPFPSTDTQYF TGTGCCAGCAACCCCTTTCCGAGCACAGATACGCAGTATTTT
few TRBJ2-3 15 TRBV4-3 NA CASSREIGRTDTQYF TGCGCCAGCAGCCGGGAGATCGGCCGCACAGATACGCAGTATTTT
NA TRBJ2-5 12 TRBV29-1 NA CSLRQGGGTQYF TGCAGCCTCCGCCAGGGTGGAGGGACCCAGTACTTC
many TRBJ2-1 15 TRBV3-1 TRBD2 CASSQVAGAPGEQFF TGTGCCAGCAGCCAAGTAGCGGGGGCCCCGGGAGAGCAGTTCTTC
many TRBJ2-3 12 TRBV6-5 NA CASSLPEGTQYF TGTGCCAGCAGTCTCCCAGAGGGAACGCAGTATTTT
few TRBJ2-2 14 TRBV20-1 TRBD2 CSASGTSITGELFF TGCAGTGCTAGCGGGACTAGCATCACCGGGGAGCTGTTTTTT
many TRBJ2-1 12 TRBV9 NA CASSVGVGDPFF TGTGCCAGCAGCGTAGGAGTGGGGGATCCGTTCTTC
few TRBJ1-2 15 TRBV3-1 TRBD1 CASSPGTGGLGGYTF TGTGCCAGCAGCCCCGGGACAGGGGGCCTTGGCGGCTACACCTTC
few TRBJ2-3 16 TRBV20-1 TRBD2 CSARPLIAGGGDTQYF TGCAGTGCTAGACCCCTGATAGCGGGGGGCGGGGATACGCAGTATTTT
few TRBJ2-3 13 TRBV2 NA CASNRQTGDTQYF TGTGCCAGCAACCGACAAACAGGGGATACGCAGTATTTT
once TRBJ2-1 14 TRBV12-3/TRBV12-4 TRBD1 CASSPRQGAHEQFF TGTGCCAGCAGTCCCCGACAGGGGGCGCATGAGCAGTTCTTC
NA TRBJ1-2 13 TRBV7-3 NA CASSLAGAYGYTF TGTGCCAGCAGCTTAGCCGGGGCCTATGGCTACACCTTC
few TRBJ1-6 14 TRBV14 NA CASSLDGVNSPLHF TGTGCCAGCAGTCTTGACGGAGTTAATTCACCCCTCCACTTT
NA TRBJ1-1 14 TRBV12-3/TRBV12-4 NA CASNPEWMNTEAFF TGTGCCAGCAACCCTGAATGGATGAACACTGAAGCTTTCTTT
few TRBJ2-3 15 TRBV7-3 TRBD1 CASSLRGQGGDTQYF TGTGCCAGCAGCTTAAGAGGACAGGGAGGTGATACGCAGTATTTT
few TRBJ2-1 15 TRBV7-9 TRBD2 CASSFASGIYNEQFF TGTGCCAGCAGCTTCGCTAGCGGGATATACAATGAGCAGTTCTTC
NA TRBJ2-2 16 TRBV5-1 NA CASSLKLAGNTGELFF TGCGCCAGCAGCTTGAAACTAGCAGGAAACACCGGGGAGCTGTTTTTT
many TRBJ1-5 15 TRBV28 TRBD1 CASSPTGLRNQPQHF TGTGCCAGCAGCCCGACAGGGCTCAGGAATCAGCCCCAGCATTTT
NA TRBJ1-2 14 TRBV6-5 NA CASSQSGTAYGYTF TGTGCCAGCAGTCAGTCCGGGACGGCTTATGGCTACACCTTC